These 15 T cell receptor beta chains came from one sample sequenced in a study of OX40 agonist ivuxolimab in advanced cancers. Libraries were prepared by immunoSEQ multiplex PCR; TCRdb keeps only in-frame clonotypes and omits some of them. This table holds around 74,000 clones, approximately 83% found once. The source was CD4+ or CD8+ T cells sorted from blood, collected in a trial of the OX40 agonist ivuxolimab. These receptors were collected from an adult with an advanced solid tumor such as melanoma, head and neck, liver or kidney cancer.

The chain recombines TRBV5-5 with TRBJ1-1, with D unresolved. V was trimmed by 4 bases and J by 2 bases, leaving 6 bases between them. The CDR3 is made up of 12 amino acids. CDR1 SGHKS and CDR2 YYEKEE come from the germline V gene (reference sequence). The CDR3 nucleotides read TGTGCCAGCAGCGAAACCAACACTGAAGCTTTCTTT. Translation: CASSETNTEAFF.

J is TRBJ2-7 and V is TRBV7-9; 11 bases match TRBD2. This CDR3 region has 18 residues. Germline assignment: CDR1 SEHNR and CDR2 FQNEAQ (reference sequence). J lost 0 bases, V lost 2 bases, and 9 bases had no gene match. CDR3 nucleotide sequence: TGTGCCAGCAGCTTAACTTGGGGACTAGCGGCAAGCTCCTACGAGCAGTACTTC. Translated, it gives CASSLTWGLAASSYEQYF.

In its sample, this clone was seen once. This chain links TRBV27 with TRBJ2-5; D remains unclear. The CDR3 is 13 amino acids. Germline CDR1 MNHEY, CDR2 SMNVEV (reference sequence). The V end lost 3 bases, the J end lost 3 bases, and 8 bases lay between the germline ends. In nucleotides, the CDR3 is TGTGCCAGCAGTTTCAGGTCGAAAGAGACCCAGTACTTC. Its protein is CASSFRSKETQYF.

The chain links TRBV29-1 to TRBJ2-7; D could derive from TRBD1 or TRBD2 (5 bases each). V gave up 2 bases and J gave up 2 bases, with 13 bases separating them. In germline, CDR1 is SQVTM, CDR2 ANQGSEA. CDR3 length: 14 residues. The CDR3 protein is CSVELVGTPYEQYF. The CDR3 nucleotides read TGCAGCGTTGAATTAGTGGGGACCCCCTACGAGCAGTACTTC.

The chain carries TRBV7-9 and TRBJ2-1, with 7 bases matching TRBD2. CDR1 is SEHNR, CDR2 FQNEAQ, per germline (reference sequence). The CDR3 is 15 residues long. V lost 2 bases, J lost 5 bases, and 6 bases stayed unmatched. Here the CDR3 DNA reads TGTGCCAGCAGCTTAAGGGAGGGTTGGGACAATGAGCAGTTCTTC. Encoded protein: CASSLREGWDNEQFF.

The chain uses TRBV7-9 and TRBJ2-7; weak D call: TRBD2 (5 bases). The germline V gene encodes CDR1 SEHNR and CDR2 FQNEAQ (reference sequence). The CDR3 is 13 amino acids. The V and J ends lost 8 bases and 2 bases respectively, with 13 bases between them. CDR3 amino acids: CASGPAETYEQYF. DNA of the CDR3: TGTGCCAGCGGCCCAGCGGAAACCTACGAGCAGTACTTC.

The chain couples TRBV11-2 to TRBJ2-5, with D perhaps matching TRBD2 (5 bases). CDR3 length: 12 residues. The V end was cut by 5 bases, the J end by 10 bases, with 14 bases between. CDR1 is SGHAT, CDR2 FQNNGV, per germline. The CDR3 DNA follows: TGTGCCAGCAGCCTCGGAGGCTGGGGCCAGTACTTC. Translating gives CASSLGGWGQYF.

V and J are TRBV4-1 and TRBJ2-7, with D hard to call. Between the trimmed V and J ends, which lost 0 bases and 2 bases, there was a span of 14 bases. Germline CDR1 is MGHRA and CDR2 is YSYEKL. The length of the CDR3 is 16 residues. In DNA form, the CDR3 reads TGCGCCAGCAGCCAAGATGCCAGTTACACTACCTACGAGCAGTACTTC. Amino acids: CASSQDASYTTYEQYF.

The chain employs TRBV9 and TRBJ1-6; D ambiguous. Germline V gives CDR1 SGDLS, CDR2 YYNGEE. V lost 4 bases and J 0 bases, leaving 11 bases between the germline ends. CDR3 length equals 16 residues. Here the CDR3 reads CASSTTASSYNSPLHF. CDR3 nucleotide sequence: TGTGCCAGCAGCACCACAGCTAGCTCCTATAATTCACCCCTCCACTTT.

This clone was seen once. The chain combines TRBV7-3 with TRBJ1-3; unclear D gene. Germline assignment: CDR1 SGHTA and CDR2 FQGTGA. The CDR3 is 15 amino acids. V lost 3 bases and J lost 2, with 11 bases in between. CDR3: CASSLRGGTGNTIYF. CDR3 in DNA: TGTGCCAGCAGCTTGAGAGGAGGGACTGGAAACACCATATATTTT. Full variable domain (remainder filled in from reference TRBV7-3 and TRBJ1-3): GAGVSQTPSNKVTEKGKYVELRCDPISGHTALYWYRQSLGQGPEFLIYFQGTGAADDSGLPNDRFFAVRPEGSVSTLKIQRTERGDSAVYLCASSLRGGTGNTIYFGEGSWLTVV.

V and J are TRBV7-6 and TRBJ2-5; 8 bases line up with TRBD1. V dropped 1 base and J dropped 4; count of bases not matched to a gene: 11. This CDR3 comprises 17 residues. CDR1 and CDR2 from the germline V gene are SGHVS and FNYEAQ. CDR3 DNA sequence: TGTGCCAGCAGCTTAGGTTCACAGGGGGTCAGTCGAGAGACCCAGTACTTC. This encodes CASSLGSQGVSRETQYF.

This clone appeared a few times. The chain uses TRBV5-6 and TRBJ1-2; weak D call: TRBD1 (5 bases). The CDR3 runs 13 residues. Trimming cost V 1 base and J 8 bases, with 12 bases left between them. Germline-derived CDR1 and CDR2 are SGHDT and YYEEEE. The CDR3 region is CASSLFGTLGYTF. CDR3 DNA: TGTGCCAGCAGCTTGTTTGGGACGCTCGGCTACACCTTC.

This clone was picked up one time. The rearrangement links TRBV27 to TRBJ1-2, with D perhaps TRBD1 (5 bases). This CDR3 region has 16 residues. The V and J ends lost 6 bases and 3 bases respectively, with 20 bases between them. CDR1 and CDR2 (germline): MNHEY, SMNVEV (reference sequence). Here the CDR3 reads CASSSKVEGLDYGYTF. The CDR3 DNA follows: TGTGCCAGCAGCTCAAAGGTCGAGGGGCTGGACTATGGCTACACCTTC.

V is TRBV7-9 and J is TRBJ1-4; D is possibly TRBD1 (6 bases). The V end lost 2 bases, the J end lost 7 bases, and 11 bases lay between the germline ends. Per germline, CDR1 SEHNR and CDR2 FQNEAQ (reference sequence). The CDR3 runs to 14 residues. CDR3 coding DNA: TGTGCCAGCAGCTTAATAACAGGGACTGAAAAACTGTTTTTT. Its translation: CASSLITGTEKLFF. Filled out from reference TRBV7-9 and TRBJ1-4, the complete variable domain reads DTGVSQNPRHKITKRGQNVTFRCDPISEHNRLYWYRQTLGQGPEFLTYFQNEAQLEKSRLLSDRFSAERPKGSFSTLEIQRTEQGDSAMYLCASSLITGTEKLFFGSGTQLSVL.

This clone appeared a single time. The J gene is TRBJ1-4, the V gene TRBV10-3; D is possibly TRBD1 (5 bases). The germline V and J ends were trimmed by 3 bases and 4 bases, with 9 bases remaining between them. The CDR3 is 14 amino acids. Germline V gene data show CDR1 as ENHRY and CDR2 as SYGVKD. CDR3 residues: CAISDQGYNEKLFF. The DNA for the CDR3 is TGTGCCATCAGTGATCAGGGCTATAATGAAAAACTGTTTTTT.